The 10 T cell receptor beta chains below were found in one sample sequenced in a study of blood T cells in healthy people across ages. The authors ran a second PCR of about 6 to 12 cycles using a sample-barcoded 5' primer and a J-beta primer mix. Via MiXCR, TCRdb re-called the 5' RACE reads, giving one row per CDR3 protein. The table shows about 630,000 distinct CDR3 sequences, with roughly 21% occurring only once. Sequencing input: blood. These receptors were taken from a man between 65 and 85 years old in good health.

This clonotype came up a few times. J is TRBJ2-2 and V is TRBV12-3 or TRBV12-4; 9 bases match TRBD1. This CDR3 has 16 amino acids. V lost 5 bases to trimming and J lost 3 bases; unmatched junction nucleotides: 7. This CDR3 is CASSASGTGYTGELFF. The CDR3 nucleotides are TGTGCCAGCAGTGCGTCCGGGACAGGGTACACCGGGGAGCTGTTTTTT.

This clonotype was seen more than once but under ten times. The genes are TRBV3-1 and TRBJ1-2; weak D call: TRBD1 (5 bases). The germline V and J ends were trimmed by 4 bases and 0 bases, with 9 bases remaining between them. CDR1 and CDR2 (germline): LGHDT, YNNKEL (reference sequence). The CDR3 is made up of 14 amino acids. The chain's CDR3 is CASSLRQTNYGYTF. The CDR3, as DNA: TGTGCCAGCAGCCTTCGACAGACTAACTATGGCTACACCTTC.

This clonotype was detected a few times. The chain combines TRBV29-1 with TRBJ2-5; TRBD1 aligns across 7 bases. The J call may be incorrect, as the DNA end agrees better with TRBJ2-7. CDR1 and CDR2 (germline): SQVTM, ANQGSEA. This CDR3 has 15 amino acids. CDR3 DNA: TGCAGCGTTGACGGCTTCACAGGGGACGAGTACGAGCAGTACTTC. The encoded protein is CSVDGFTGDEYEQYF.

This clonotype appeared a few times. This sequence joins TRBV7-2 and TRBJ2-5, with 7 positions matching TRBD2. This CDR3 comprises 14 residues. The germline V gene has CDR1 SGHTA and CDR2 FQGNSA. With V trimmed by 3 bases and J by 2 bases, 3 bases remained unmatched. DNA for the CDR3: TGTGCCAGCAGCTTCCCTAGCGGACAAGAGACCCAGTACTTC. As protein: CASSFPSGQETQYF.

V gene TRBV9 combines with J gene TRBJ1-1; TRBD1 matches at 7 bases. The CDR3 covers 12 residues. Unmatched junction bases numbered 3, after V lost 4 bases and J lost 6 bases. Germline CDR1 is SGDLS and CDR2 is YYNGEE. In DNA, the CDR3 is TGTGCCAGCAGCTCAGGACAGGCTGAAGCTTTCTTT. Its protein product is CASSSGQAEAFF.

This chain's CDR3 is CATSDGTWGTTHTDTQYF. In DNA form, the CDR3 reads TGTGCCACCAGTGACGGCACCTGGGGGACCACACATACAGATACGCAGTATTTT. The V call is TRBV24-1, the J call TRBJ2-3, with D perhaps matching TRBD1 or TRBD2 (5 bases each). CDR3 size: 18 residues. The germline V gene has CDR1 KGHDR and CDR2 SFDVKD. The V gene lost 4 bases and the J gene lost 3 bases, with 22 bases spanning the gap.

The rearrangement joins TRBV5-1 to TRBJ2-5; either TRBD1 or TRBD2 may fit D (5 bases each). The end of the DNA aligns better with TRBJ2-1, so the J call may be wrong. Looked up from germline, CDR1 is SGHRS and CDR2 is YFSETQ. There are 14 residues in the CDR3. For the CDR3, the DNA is TGCGCCAGCAGCATCGGGACGGATTACAATGAGCAGTTCTTC. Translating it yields CASSIGTDYNEQFF.

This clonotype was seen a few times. CDR3 DNA: TGCAGCGTTGAAAGGACAGGGGGCACTGAAGCTTTCTTT. Translation: CSVERTGGTEAFF. The V call is TRBV29-1, the J call TRBJ1-1, with 10 positions matching TRBD1. CDR3 size: 13 residues. CDR1 and CDR2 from the germline V gene are SQVTM and ANQGSEA. The junction had 1 base not matched to a gene; V was cut back by 2 bases and J by 4 bases.

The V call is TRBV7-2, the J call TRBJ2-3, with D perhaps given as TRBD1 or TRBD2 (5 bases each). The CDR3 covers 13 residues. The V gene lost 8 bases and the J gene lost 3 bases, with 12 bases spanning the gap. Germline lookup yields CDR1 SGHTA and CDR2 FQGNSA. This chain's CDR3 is CASRDRPTDTQYF. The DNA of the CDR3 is TGTGCCAGCCGGGACCGCCCGACAGATACGCAGTATTTT.

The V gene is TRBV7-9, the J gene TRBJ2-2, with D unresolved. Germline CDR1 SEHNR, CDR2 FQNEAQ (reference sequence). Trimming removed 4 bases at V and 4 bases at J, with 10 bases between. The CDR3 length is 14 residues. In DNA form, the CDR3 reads TGTGCCAGCAGCTCATATTCTGGCACCGGGGAGCTGTTTTTT. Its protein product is CASSSYSGTGELFF.